The 21 T cell receptor beta chains listed next were all sequenced from one sample in a study of blood T cell repertoires in COVID-19. The repertoire was sequenced with immunoSEQ multiplex PCR; TCRdb's copy has only in-frame clones and lacks some. There are some 350,000 clones in the sample; less than 90% occur only once, and around 3% lies in the top ten. Sequences were obtained from PBMCs or T cells enriched from blood (not recorded which). The receptors shown here come from a woman in her 30s who had recovered from COVID-19.

The V gene is TRBV5-1, the J gene TRBJ1-5; tentatively, D is TRBD1 (5 bases). Trimming stripped 0 bases from V and 2 bases from J, with 15 bases between. CDR1 SGHRS and CDR2 YFSETQ come from the germline V gene. The length of the CDR3 is 17 residues. CDR3 protein: CASSLGPQGPGNQPQHF. The CDR3 DNA sequence: TGCGCCAGCAGCTTGGGGCCTCAGGGCCCTGGCAATCAGCCCCAGCATTTT. Variable domain in full (rest from reference TRBV5-1 and TRBJ1-5): KAGVTQTPRYLIKTRGQQVTLSCSPISGHRSVSWYQQTPGQGLQFLFEYFSETQRNKGNFPGRFSGRQFSNSRSEMNVSTLELGDSALYLCASSLGPQGPGNQPQHFGDGTRLSIL.

The rearrangement links TRBV4-2 to TRBJ2-7, with TRBD1 identical over 9 bases. This CDR3 is 17 amino acids long. The J segment lost 7 bases and the V segment lost 4 bases, leaving 17 bases of the junction unmatched. Germline CDR1 is LGHNA and CDR2 is YNFKEQ. CDR3 nucleotides: TGTGCCAGCAGCCGGGGGGGCGTCGACAGGGGGGTGTATGAGCAGTACTTC. Protein product: CASSRGGVDRGVYEQYF.

The chain couples TRBV5-8 to TRBJ2-7; 9 bases are shared with TRBD1. This CDR3 has 16 residues. CDR1 SGHTS and CDR2 YDEGEE come from the germline V gene. V was pared by 4 bases and J by 1 base, with 9 bases of the junction left unmatched. CDR3 region: CASSPGSGTGSYEQYF. Here the CDR3 DNA reads TGTGCCAGCAGCCCTGGTAGTGGGACAGGGTCCTACGAGCAGTACTTC.

The J gene is TRBJ2-2, the V gene TRBV25-1; D perhaps matches TRBD2 (5 bases). Trimming pared 3 bases from V and 5 bases from J, leaving 16 bases between. The CDR3 contains 16 residues. Germline loops: CDR1 MGHDK, CDR2 SYGVNS. Here the CDR3 DNA reads TGTGCCAGCAGTGACCCCCCGAGTCGCGGGACCGGGGAGCTGTTTTTT. This encodes CASSDPPSRGTGELFF.

This chain joins TRBV14 and TRBJ1-4; 7 bases fit TRBD1. V was clipped by 2 bases and J by 7 bases; unmatched bases: 13. The CDR3 has 17 amino acids. Germline V gene sequence: CDR1 SGHDN, CDR2 FVKESK. This CDR3 reads CASSQRPGQVRSEKLFF. CDR3 nucleotides: TGTGCCAGCAGCCAACGTCCAGGACAGGTCCGAAGTGAAAAACTGTTTTTT.

CDR3 residues: CASTSSGRAYEQYF. The CDR3 DNA reads TGTGCCAGCACCTCTAGCGGGAGGGCCTACGAGCAGTACTTC. The chain couples TRBV6-5 to TRBJ2-7, with TRBD2 matching 12 bases. From germline, CDR1 is MNHEY and CDR2 SVGAGI. With V trimmed by 7 bases and J by 2 bases, 3 bases remained unmatched. The CDR3 has 14 residues.

The rearrangement uses TRBV27 and TRBJ1-6; unclear D gene. The CDR3 covers 15 residues. V lost 2 bases and J 5 bases, leaving 10 bases between the germline ends. In germline, CDR1 is MNHEY, CDR2 SMNVEV (reference sequence). CDR3 loop: CASSLTTGNNSPLHF. The CDR3 nucleotides read TGTGCCAGCAGTTTAACGACGGGAAATAATTCACCCCTCCACTTT.

This clone was observed a handful of times. V and J are TRBV10-1 and TRBJ2-2; D perhaps matches TRBD1 (7 bases). CDR3 length: 18 residues. Germline lookup yields CDR1 WNHNN and CDR2 SYGVQD (reference sequence). The V and J ends lost 8 bases and 4 bases respectively, with 26 bases between them. CDR3 region: CASGPSLSGGQVTGELFF. As DNA, the CDR3 is TGCGCCAGCGGCCCCAGTCTGTCAGGGGGGCAGGTCACCGGGGAGCTGTTTTTT.

This clone was counted many times. The CDR3 loop is CASSQGQGNQPQHF. The CDR3 DNA sequence: TGTGCCAGCAGCCAGGGACAGGGGAATCAGCCCCAGCATTTT. This chain links TRBV5-4 with TRBJ1-5; 10 nucleotides match TRBD1. Germline trimming cut 4 bases from V and 4 bases from J; bases unmatched to any gene: 2. The CDR3 has 14 residues. The germline V gene encodes CDR1 SGHNT and CDR2 YYREEE (reference sequence).

The rearrangement joins TRBV7-9 to TRBJ2-3; TRBD2 agrees at 10 bases. The J segment lost 6 bases and the V segment lost 5 bases, leaving 11 bases of the junction unmatched. Germline CDR1 reads SEHNR; CDR2 reads FQNEAQ (reference sequence). The CDR3 has 16 residues. The CDR3 spells CASSREVAGGGDTQYF. In DNA form, the CDR3 reads TGTGCCAGCAGCCGCGAGGTAGCGGGGGGAGGCGATACGCAGTATTTT. Full variable domain (rest looked up from reference TRBV7-9 and TRBJ2-3): DTGVSQNPRHKITKRGQNVTFRCDPISEHNRLYWYRQTLGQGPEFLTYFQNEAQLEKSRLLSDRFSAERPKGSFSTLEIQRTEQGDSAMYLCASSREVAGGGDTQYFGPGTRLTVL.

This chain joins TRBV2 and TRBJ1-5; TRBD1 agrees at 8 bases. Germline assignment: CDR1 SNHLY and CDR2 FYNNEI. J lost 1 base, V lost 3 bases, and 2 bases had no gene match. The CDR3 loop spans 15 amino acids. The CDR3 here is CASSEGQVSNQPQHF. The CDR3 nucleotides are TGTGCCAGCAGTGAGGGACAGGTCAGCAATCAGCCCCAGCATTTT.

This chain links TRBV30 with TRBJ2-7, with 10 bases fitting TRBD1. Germline V gene lookup returns CDR1 GTSNPN and CDR2 SVGIG (reference sequence). The CDR3 is 15 amino acids. The ends lost 0 bases at V and 5 bases at J; junction bases unmatched: 7. The CDR3 DNA reads as TGTGCCTGGAGTGTATGGGACAGGGGTTCCCACGAGCAGTACTTC. It specifies CAWSVWDRGSHEQYF.

The DNA of the CDR3 is TGCGCCAGTGGTTGGGACAGCTCCTACGAGCAGTACTTC. It encodes CASGWDSSYEQYF. The chain joins TRBV5-1 to TRBJ2-7; TRBD1 matches 7 bases. The CDR3 is 13 residues long. Germline V gene sequence: CDR1 SGHRS, CDR2 YFSETQ. Unmatched junction bases numbered 5, after V lost 8 bases and J lost 0 bases.

The count of this clone is one. V usage is TRBV4-2 and J usage is TRBJ1-2; no firm D call. Germline CDR1 is LGHNA and CDR2 is YNFKEQ. The V and J ends lost 0 bases and 8 bases respectively, with 7 bases between them. The CDR3 has 12 residues. In DNA form, the CDR3 reads TGTGCCAGCAGCCAAGATTACGAGGGCTACACCTTC. This gives the protein CASSQDYEGYTF.

This clone was observed a single time. This chain links TRBV27 with TRBJ2-1, with 8 bases fitting TRBD2. CDR1 and CDR2 from the germline V gene are MNHEY and SMNVEV (reference sequence). Trimming took 2 bases from V and 4 from J; bases not matched to a gene: 4. CDR3 length: 15 residues. The CDR3: CASSLRGGAYNEQFF. The DNA for the CDR3 is TGTGCCAGCAGTTTACGGGGGGGCGCGTACAATGAGCAGTTCTTC.

The rearrangement uses TRBV5-4 and TRBJ2-1; D gene unclear. Germline CDR1 and CDR2: SGHNT and YYREEE (reference sequence). Trimming shortened V by 4 bases and J by 5 bases, and 10 bases separated the two germline ends. The CDR3 is 13 residues long. CDR3 region: CASSRVGDNEQFF. The CDR3 coding sequence is TGTGCCAGCAGCCGCGTTGGAGACAATGAGCAGTTCTTC.

The chain couples TRBV27 to TRBJ2-7; tentative D call: TRBD2 (6 bases). Germline V gives CDR1 MNHEY, CDR2 SMNVEV (reference sequence). V lost 10 bases to trimming and J lost 7 bases, with 20 bases between them. The CDR3 extends over 13 amino acids. The DNA for the CDR3 is TGTGCCACCTCTAGGCAGGGAGGTAGTGAGCAGTACTTC. This encodes CATSRQGGSEQYF.

The chain has TRBV4-1 and TRBJ1-5; D might be TRBD1 (6 bases). V lost 4 bases, J lost 5 bases, and 18 bases lay in between. The germline CDR1 and CDR2 sequences are MGHRA and YSYEKL. The CDR3 sequence is 16 residues long. The CDR3 is CASSPISVGADQPQHF. CDR3 bases: TGCGCCAGCAGCCCGATAAGCGTGGGGGCAGATCAGCCCCAGCATTTT.

The chain is built from TRBV12-3 or TRBV12-4 and TRBJ1-2; 9 bases match TRBD1. The CDR3 is 12 amino acids. The ends lost 3 bases at V and 8 bases at J; junction bases unmatched: 1. The CDR3 sequence is CASSFTGGGYTF. In DNA form, the CDR3 reads TGTGCCAGCAGTTTTACAGGGGGCGGCTACACCTTC.

The V and J genes are TRBV7-9 and TRBJ1-5, with D possibly being TRBD1 (5 bases). V lost 5 bases to trimming and J lost 7 bases, with 12 bases between them. CDR1 SEHNR and CDR2 FQNEAQ come from the germline V gene (reference sequence). There are 13 residues in the CDR3. CDR3 nucleotides: TGTGCCAGCAGCCTAGGGACTGGGCAGCCCCAGCATTTT. Protein product: CASSLGTGQPQHF.

The CDR3 coding sequence is TGTGCCTGGAGGGTAGGACAGGGTTGGGGGGCTAACACCTTC. Translating it yields CAWRVGQGWGANTF. The gene calls are TRBV30 and TRBJ1-2; the match to TRBD1 covers 8 bases. This CDR3 is built from 14 residues. Germline V gene lookup returns CDR1 GTSNPN and CDR2 SVGIG (reference sequence). Unmatched junction bases numbered 15, after V lost 3 bases and J lost 12 bases.